The source of this T cell receptor beta chain is a study of blood T cell repertoires in COVID-19. Whole-study context: The samples span acute and convalescent COVID-19 from the United States, Italy and Spain. PBMCs, B-cell-depleted T cells, or T cells were the source of the cDNA or gDNA that made up the material.

Authors' analysis steps: Quantification of nucleated cells was approximated via reference gene primer amplification. Clones were sequenced by immunoSEQ multiplex PCR, and TCRdb holds only the in-frame ones, with some missing. From that table come the V and J calls and clone size; the DNA was used to work out D and trimming. The data hold about 20,000 clones, with around 90% observed a single time. This CDR3 is 13 amino acids long. J was trimmed by 4 bases and V by 11 bases; bases with no gene match: 8. Germline V gene lookup returns CDR1 MNHEY and CDR2 SVGAGI. The genes are TRBV6-5 and TRBJ2-7; 10 nucleotides match TRBD2. The source is a human donor in a cohort sampled during active COVID-19. The sequencing input was peripheral blood. The CDR3 region is CAHALAGEYEQYF. The CDR3 bases are TGTGCCCATGCCCTAGCGGGAGAGTACGAGCAGTACTTC.